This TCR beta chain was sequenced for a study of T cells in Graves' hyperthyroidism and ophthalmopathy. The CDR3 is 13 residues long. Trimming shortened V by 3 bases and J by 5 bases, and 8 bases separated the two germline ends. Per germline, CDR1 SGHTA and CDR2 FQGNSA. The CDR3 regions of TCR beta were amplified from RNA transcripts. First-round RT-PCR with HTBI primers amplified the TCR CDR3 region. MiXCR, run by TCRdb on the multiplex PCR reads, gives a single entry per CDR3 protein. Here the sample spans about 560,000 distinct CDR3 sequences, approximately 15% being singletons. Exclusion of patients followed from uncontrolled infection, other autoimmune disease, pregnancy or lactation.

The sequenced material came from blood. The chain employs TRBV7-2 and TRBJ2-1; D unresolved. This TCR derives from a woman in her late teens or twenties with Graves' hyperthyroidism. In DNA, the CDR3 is TGTGCCAGCAGCTTCAACCGGGACAATGAGCAGTTCTTC. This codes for CASSFNRDNEQFF.